Shown below are 28 T cell receptor beta chains from a single sample sequenced in a study of cytomegalovirus exposure and HLA in healthy donors. TCRdb's copy holds only in-frame clones and misses some; the assay was immunoSEQ multiplex PCR. The sample has 140,000 to 150,000 clones, approximately 86% seen once. Sequencing input: PBMCs. These receptors all stem from a man between 18 and 29 years old in good health and CMV-seropositive.

The V and J genes are TRBV29-1 and TRBJ2-3; 7 bases are a match to TRBD2. The germline V gene has CDR1 SQVTM and CDR2 ANQGSEA. CDR3 length: 14 amino acids. Losses at the gene ends were 1 base for V and 5 bases for J; bases not matched to a gene: 6. Here the CDR3 DNA reads TGCAGCGTTGAAGGGCCGGGAGGACAAGATACGCAGTATTTT. This sequence encodes CSVEGPGGQDTQYF.

The chain couples TRBV28 to TRBJ1-1, with TRBD1 as a possible D gene (5 bases). CDR1 and CDR2 from the germline V gene are MDHEN and SYDVKM. V lost 10 bases and J lost 4, with 19 bases in between. There are 14 residues in the CDR3. This CDR3 reads CATRDGDWGTEAFF. CDR3 bases: TGTGCCACCCGGGACGGGGACTGGGGCACTGAAGCTTTCTTT.

This chain links TRBV19 with TRBJ2-3; tentatively, D is TRBD2 (5 bases). The germline CDR1 and CDR2 sequences are LNHDA and SQIVND (reference sequence). This CDR3 is built from 14 residues. Trimming left V 6 bases short and J 0 bases short, with 10 bases between. In nucleotides, the CDR3 is TGTGCCAGTAGGACGGACTGGAGCACAGATACGCAGTATTTT. Amino acids: CASRTDWSTDTQYF.

This chain links TRBV5-4 with TRBJ2-1; 7 positions match TRBD1. The CDR3 spans 14 residues. The germline V gene has CDR1 SGHNT and CDR2 YYREEE (reference sequence). The J segment lost 4 bases and the V segment lost 4 bases, leaving 5 bases of the junction unmatched. The CDR3 region is CASSTTDRYNEQFF. CDR3 in DNA: TGTGCCAGCAGCACTACGGACAGGTACAATGAGCAGTTCTTC. Together with reference TRBV5-4 and TRBJ2-1, the CDR3 gives the full variable domain: ETGVTQSPTHLIKTRGQQVTLRCSSQSGHNTVSWYQQALGQGPQFIFQYYREEENGRGNFPPRFSGLQFPNYSSELNVNALELDDSALYLCASSTTDRYNEQFFGPGTRLTVL.

This chain uses TRBV6-1 with TRBJ1-5; D gene uncertain. The length of the CDR3 is 12 residues. Trimming left V 11 bases short and J 3 bases short, with 11 bases between. Germline assignment: CDR1 MNHNS and CDR2 SASEGT. The chain's CDR3 is CASEESNQPQHF. CDR3 coding DNA: TGTGCCTCCGAGGAGTCCAATCAGCCCCAGCATTTT.

The chain carries TRBV27 and TRBJ1-6; D not resolved. V was pared by 1 base and J by 13 bases, with 20 bases between. CDR1 is MNHEY, CDR2 SMNVEV, per germline (reference sequence). The CDR3 loop spans 16 amino acids. As DNA, the CDR3 is TGTGCCAGCAGTTTATTCTTGACTGGGAGGATGGGCCCCCTCCACTTT. This gives the protein CASSLFLTGRMGPLHF.

V is TRBV5-1 and J is TRBJ2-1; a possible D gene is TRBD2 (7 bases). This CDR3 is 16 amino acids long. V lost 0 bases and J 6 bases, leaving 16 bases between the germline ends. In germline, CDR1 is SGHRS, CDR2 YFSETQ. CDR3 protein: CASSLAVRGGFNEQFF. The CDR3 nucleotides are TGCGCCAGCAGCTTGGCCGTAAGGGGGGGCTTCAATGAGCAGTTCTTC.

The rearrangement uses TRBV7-8 and TRBJ1-2; no definite D call. In germline, CDR1 is SGHVS, CDR2 FQNEAQ. Deletions cut 5 bases from V and 2 bases from J, with 9 bases between. The CDR3 totals 13 residues. The CDR3 bases are TGTGCCAGCAGCACGACGGGGAACTATGGCTACACCTTC. Protein product: CASSTTGNYGYTF.

The J gene is TRBJ2-3, the V gene TRBV13; 8 bases map to TRBD1. V lost 3 bases and J lost 3; bases outside the gene matches: 5. The germline V gene has CDR1 PRHDT and CDR2 FYEKMQ (reference sequence). CDR3 length equals 15 residues. The CDR3 region has the DNA TGTGCCAGCAGCTTTTGGACAGGGAGAACAGATACGCAGTATTTT. Encoded protein: CASSFWTGRTDTQYF.

This chain joins TRBV19 and TRBJ1-5; 7 bases align to TRBD1. CDR3 length equals 14 residues. Germline V gene data show CDR1 as LNHDA and CDR2 as SQIVND (reference sequence). The junction had 9 bases not matched to a gene; V was cut back by 9 bases and J by 4 bases. The CDR3 DNA follows: TGTGCCAGCGACCAGGGGGATCCAAATCAGCCCCAGCATTTT. Encoded protein: CASDQGDPNQPQHF.

The chain employs TRBV13 and TRBJ1-2; no definite D call. The length of the CDR3 is 14 residues. V was pared by 0 bases and J by 5 bases, with 10 bases between. Germline assignment: CDR1 PRHDT and CDR2 FYEKMQ (reference sequence). CDR3 sequence: CASSLGARAYGYTF. For the CDR3, the DNA is TGTGCCAGCAGCTTAGGCGCGAGGGCTTATGGCTACACCTTC.

This chain links TRBV5-1 with TRBJ2-3; 11 bases are shared with TRBD2. Germline CDR1 is SGHRS and CDR2 is YFSETQ. The V and J ends lost 4 bases and 0 bases, in that order; junction bases with no gene match: 4. The CDR3 spans 16 residues. This CDR3 is CASSRTSGSSTDTQYF. The CDR3 DNA reads TGCGCCAGCAGCCGGACTAGCGGGTCTAGCACAGATACGCAGTATTTT.

The gene calls are TRBV30 and TRBJ2-7; 8 positions match TRBD2. Germline CDR1 reads GTSNPN; CDR2 reads SVGIG (reference sequence). Trimming cost V 0 bases and J 4 bases; bases outside gene matches: 2. The CDR3 sequence is 13 residues long. The CDR3 DNA reads TGTGCCTGGAGTGTACGCGGGAGGTACGAGCAGTACTTC. It translates to CAWSVRGRYEQYF.

The V and J genes are TRBV5-4 and TRBJ1-2, with 8 bases lining up with TRBD1. Per the germline V gene, CDR1 is SGHNT and CDR2 is YYREEE (reference sequence). Trimming took 4 bases from V and 8 from J; bases not matched to a gene: 13. The length of the CDR3 is 15 residues. The CDR3 region has the DNA TGTGCCAGCAGCCCCTCCAGCCGGACAGGGAACGGCTACACCTTC. Translated, it gives CASSPSSRTGNGYTF.

V and J are TRBV14 and TRBJ1-3, with no clear D. Germline V gene data show CDR1 as SGHDN and CDR2 as FVKESK. The CDR3 contains 12 residues. V was shortened by 2 bases and J by 4 bases, with 3 bases between the two germline ends. CDR3 region: CASSQQGNTIYF. Written as DNA, the CDR3 is TGTGCCAGCAGCCAACAGGGAAACACCATATATTTT.

The rearrangement joins TRBV6-6 to TRBJ2-1; TRBD2 aligns across 7 bases. CDR1 and CDR2 from the germline V gene are MNHNY and SVGAGI (reference sequence). CDR3 length: 16 amino acids. V lost 4 bases and J lost 0; bases outside the gene matches: 6. CDR3 bases: TGTGCCAGCAGTTGGACTAGTCGAAGCTCCTACAATGAGCAGTTCTTC. Its translation: CASSWTSRSSYNEQFF.

The chain links TRBV7-6 to TRBJ1-5, with D perhaps matching TRBD1 (5 bases). CDR1 is SGHVS, CDR2 FNYEAQ, per germline. CDR3 length: 14 amino acids. Trimming removed 4 bases at V and 3 bases at J, with 10 bases between. CDR3 DNA: TGTGCCAGCAGCTCGACAGCGTTCAATCAGCCCCAGCATTTT. Protein: CASSSTAFNQPQHF. The whole variable domain, filled in from reference TRBV7-6 and TRBJ1-5, reads GAGVSQSPRYKVTKRGQDVALRCDPISGHVSLYWYRQALGQGPEFLTYFNYEAQQDKSGLPNDRFSAERPEGSISTLTIQRTEQRDSAMYRCASSSTAFNQPQHFGDGTRLSIL.

V is TRBV27 and J is TRBJ2-6; D is uncertain. Looked up from germline, CDR1 is MNHEY and CDR2 is SMNVEV (reference sequence). CDR3 length: 14 amino acids. With 8 bases removed from V and 0 bases from J, the gap between germline ends came to 8 bases. CDR3 sequence (DNA): TGTGCCAGCCTCCCGCGCTCTGGGGCCAACGTCCTGACTTTC. As protein: CASLPRSGANVLTF.

This clone was recorded only once. The rearrangement joins TRBV30 to TRBJ2-7, with D unclear. From germline, CDR1 is GTSNPN and CDR2 SVGIG (reference sequence). The CDR3 covers 12 residues. The V gene lost 6 bases and the J gene lost 4 bases, with 13 bases spanning the gap. The CDR3 sequence: CACLGRSYEQYF. The CDR3 region has the DNA TGTGCCTGCTTAGGAAGGAGTTACGAGCAGTACTTC.

The chain joins TRBV7-6 to TRBJ1-1; TRBD1 is a possible D gene (5 bases). V was shortened by 0 bases and J by 4 bases, with 12 bases between the two germline ends. Germline CDR1 and CDR2: SGHVS and FNYEAQ. This CDR3 contains 15 residues. The CDR3 is CASSLASRGSTEAFF. In DNA, the CDR3 is TGTGCCAGCAGCTTAGCCAGTAGGGGAAGCACTGAAGCTTTCTTT.

The chain couples TRBV19 to TRBJ2-1, with 10 bases lining up with TRBD2. The length of the CDR3 is 16 residues. The J segment lost 6 bases and the V segment lost 4 bases, leaving 9 bases of the junction unmatched. The germline CDR1 and CDR2 sequences are LNHDA and SQIVND (reference sequence). CDR3 bases: TGTGCCAGTAGTACACCAAGACTAGCGGGCAGCAATGAGCAGTTCTTC. Protein: CASSTPRLAGSNEQFF.

This clone was observed once. The genes are TRBV7-2 and TRBJ2-1; maybe TRBD2 (6 bases). V lost 5 bases to trimming and J lost 5 bases, with 13 bases between them. Germline CDR1 is SGHTA and CDR2 is FQGNSA. The CDR3 runs to 14 residues. CDR3 DNA sequence: TGTGCCAGCAGCCCTCCGGGACTCCACAATGAGCAGTTCTTC. It specifies CASSPPGLHNEQFF.

The rearrangement links TRBV27 to TRBJ1-2; D perhaps matches TRBD1 (5 bases). Germline loops: CDR1 MNHEY, CDR2 SMNVEV (reference sequence). The CDR3 is made up of 16 amino acids. The ends were cut back, 5 bases at V and 5 bases at J, with 21 bases in the middle. The CDR3 loop is CASSPDRGRKGYGYTF. CDR3 nucleotide sequence: TGTGCCAGCAGTCCCGACCGGGGGAGGAAGGGGTATGGCTACACCTTC.

This chain links TRBV19 with TRBJ2-7; the match to TRBD2 covers 9 bases. From germline, CDR1 is LNHDA and CDR2 SQIVND (reference sequence). This CDR3 comprises 13 residues. The V and J ends lost 9 bases and 5 bases, in that order; junction bases with no gene match: 8. The CDR3 loop is CASEGAGGDEQYF. As DNA, the CDR3 is TGTGCCAGCGAGGGAGCGGGAGGCGACGAGCAGTACTTC.

In its sample, this clone was seen a few times. The V and J genes are TRBV5-8 and TRBJ2-1; TRBD2 matches 10 bases. The ends lost 1 base at V and 9 bases at J; junction bases unmatched: 7. This CDR3 has 15 residues. CDR1 is SGHTS, CDR2 YDEGEE, per germline. Written as DNA, the CDR3 is TGTGCCAGCAGCTTGTGGAGCGGGGGGGCCCTTGAGCAGTTCTTC. Translation gives CASSLWSGGALEQFF.

The gene calls are TRBV29-1 and TRBJ1-1; tentative D call: TRBD1 (6 bases). This CDR3 is built from 15 residues. Germline CDR1 SQVTM, CDR2 ANQGSEA. Trimming removed 3 bases from V and 1 base from J, with 15 bases in between. The CDR3 DNA is TGCAGCGTTGAGAGGGCAGGGGAGGGGAACACTGAAGCTTTCTTT. It codes for CSVERAGEGNTEAFF.

The chain employs TRBV18 and TRBJ1-2; perhaps TRBD1 as D (5 bases). The CDR3 consists of 16 residues. CDR1 is KGHSH and CDR2 is LQKENI in the germline V gene. The V end lost 1 base, the J end lost 3 bases, and 15 bases lay between the germline ends. This chain's CDR3 is CASSPQRQLPHYGYTF. CDR3 nucleotides: TGTGCCAGCTCACCACAACGACAGCTACCCCACTATGGCTACACCTTC.

This clone was counted between two and nine times. This chain links TRBV18 with TRBJ2-6; a possible D gene is TRBD1 (6 bases). The V gene's germline CDR1 is KGHSH and CDR2 LQKENI. With 3 bases removed from V and 2 bases from J, the gap between germline ends came to 11 bases. This CDR3 comprises 16 residues. The CDR3 nucleotides are TGTGCCAGCTCACCTGGGCCAGGGGCTGGGGCCAACGTCCTGACTTTC. Encoded protein: CASSPGPGAGANVLTF.